The entry below describes one T cell receptor (beta chain). This sample was taken from a study of shared clonotypes between healthy human individuals. Sequenced by immunoSEQ multiplex PCR; TCRdb stores in-frame clones only, minus some. The sample holds about 710,000 clones, 55% to 75% seen once. V dropped 0 bases and J dropped 1 base, with 5 bases sitting between them. CDR3 length: 14 amino acids. Per germline, CDR1 MGHRA and CDR2 YSYEKL. The TCR comes from a woman in her twenties or thirties in good health. The sample taken for sequencing was memory CD4+ T cells sorted from blood. Stated subset: CD45RA-negative fraction. The V call is TRBV4-1, the J call TRBJ2-3; no definite D call. The CDR3 DNA follows: TGCGCCAGCAGCCAAGAAGTAGGCACAGATACGCAGTATTTT. This gives the protein CASSQEVGTDTQYF.